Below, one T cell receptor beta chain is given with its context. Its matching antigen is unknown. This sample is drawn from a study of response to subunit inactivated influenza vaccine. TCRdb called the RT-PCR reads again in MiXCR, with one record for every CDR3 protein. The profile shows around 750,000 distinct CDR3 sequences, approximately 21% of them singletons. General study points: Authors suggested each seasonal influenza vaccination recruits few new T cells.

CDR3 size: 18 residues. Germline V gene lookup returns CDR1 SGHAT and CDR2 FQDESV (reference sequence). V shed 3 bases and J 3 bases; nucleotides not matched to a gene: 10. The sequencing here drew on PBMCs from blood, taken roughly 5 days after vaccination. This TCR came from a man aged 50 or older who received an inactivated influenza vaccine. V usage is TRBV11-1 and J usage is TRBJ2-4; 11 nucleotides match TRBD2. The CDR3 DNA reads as TGTGCCAGCAGCTTCGTGACTAGCGGGACTCCGTACAAAAACATTCAGTACTTC. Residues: CASSFVTSGTPYKNIQYF.